Following are 29 T cell receptor beta chains from one sample sequenced in a study of shared clonotypes between healthy human individuals. TCRdb's table, derived via immunoSEQ multiplex PCR, lists solely in-frame clones and lacks some. The repertoire holds some 2,500,000 clones, with over 85% as singletons. Sample: naive CD4+ T cells from PBMCs. Subset denoted: CD45RA+ positively selected. All receptors derive from a man aged 18 to 29 in good health. Some clones in this sample may be carry-over from other donors' samples.

Here the CDR3 reads CAIRRDAGANVLTF. CDR3 nucleotides: TGTGCCATCCGACGAGATGCTGGGGCCAACGTCCTGACTTTC. The chain combines TRBV10-3 with TRBJ2-6, with D unresolved. The CDR3 spans 14 residues. V was cut by 8 bases and J by 2 bases, with 10 bases left in between. Germline values: CDR1 ENHRY, CDR2 SYGVKD.

The rearrangement uses TRBV6-4 and TRBJ1-4; 7 nucleotides align to TRBD1. The CDR3 contains 16 residues. Germline trimming cut 0 bases from V and 4 bases from J; bases unmatched to any gene: 5. CDR1 is MRHNA, CDR2 SNTAGT, per germline. CDR3 sequence: CASSDSDRVGNEKLFF. CDR3 DNA: TGTGCCAGCAGTGACTCCGACAGGGTGGGTAATGAAAAACTGTTTTTT.

V is TRBV7-9 and J is TRBJ2-7; the D is unclear. The germline V and J ends were trimmed by 2 bases and 3 bases, with 14 bases remaining between them. The CDR3 runs to 15 residues. Looked up from germline, CDR1 is SEHNR and CDR2 is FQNEAQ (reference sequence). CDR3 protein: CASSLKRVGNYEQYF. CDR3 bases: TGTGCCAGCAGCTTAAAAAGGGTTGGGAACTACGAGCAGTACTTC. Complete variable domain (other parts from reference TRBV7-9 and TRBJ2-7): DTGVSQNPRHKITKRGQNVTFRCDPISEHNRLYWYRQTLGQGPEFLTYFQNEAQLEKSRLLSDRFSAERPKGSFSTLEIQRTEQGDSAMYLCASSLKRVGNYEQYFGPGTRLTVT.

The gene calls are TRBV18 and TRBJ2-1; a possible D gene is TRBD1 (5 bases). Germline values: CDR1 KGHSH, CDR2 LQKENI. The CDR3 consists of 15 residues. The V gene lost 4 bases and the J gene lost 4 bases, with 14 bases spanning the gap. In nucleotides, the CDR3 is TGTGCCAGCTCACGCGAGGCCCCAGGGTACAATGAGCAGTTCTTC. Translation gives CASSREAPGYNEQFF.

The chain couples TRBV27 to TRBJ2-3, with 8 nucleotides matching TRBD1. The CDR3 is made up of 14 amino acids. Germline V lookup: CDR1 MNHEY, CDR2 SMNVEV (reference sequence). The V gene end was trimmed by 8 bases and the J gene end by 2 bases; junction bases not matched to a gene: 6. DNA of the CDR3: TGTGCCAGCGGTGGGACAGGACTCACAGATACGCAGTATTTT. Protein sequence: CASGGTGLTDTQYF.

The chain recombines TRBV5-5 with TRBJ2-5; tentatively, D is TRBD2 (6 bases). Between the trimmed V and J ends, which lost 4 bases and 4 bases, there was a span of 14 bases. This CDR3 contains 14 residues. The germline gives CDR1 SGHKS, CDR2 YYEKEE (reference sequence). The CDR3 sequence: CASSLLAGPETQYF. Written as DNA, the CDR3 is TGTGCCAGCAGCCTCTTGGCGGGGCCAGAGACCCAGTACTTC.

The CDR3 region has the DNA TGTGCCAGCAGCTCCGATGGGGGGGGAGAGACCCAGTACTTC. Translation: CASSSDGGGETQYF. This sequence joins TRBV2 and TRBJ2-5; 7 bases agree with TRBD2. From germline, CDR1 is SNHLY and CDR2 FYNNEI. The CDR3 totals 14 residues. Unmatched junction bases numbered 8, after V lost 6 bases and J lost 4 bases.

V and J are TRBV7-9 and TRBJ2-5, with D possibly matching TRBD1 (6 bases). V was trimmed by 5 bases and J by 5 bases, leaving 12 bases between them. Germline V lookup: CDR1 SEHNR, CDR2 FQNEAQ (reference sequence). This CDR3 region has 13 residues. The DNA of the CDR3 is TGTGCCAGCAGCCCCTCAACAGGGGAGACCCAGTACTTC. Translated, it gives CASSPSTGETQYF.

The rearrangement uses TRBV7-2 and TRBJ2-1; TRBD2 aligns across 12 bases. Per germline, CDR1 SGHTA and CDR2 FQGNSA. This CDR3 is built from 17 residues. The J segment lost 7 bases and the V segment lost 5 bases, leaving 12 bases of the junction unmatched. CDR3 residues: CASSLLSSGRVKNEQFF. DNA of the CDR3: TGTGCCAGCAGCCTACTTTCTAGCGGGAGGGTTAAGAATGAGCAGTTCTTC.

The rearrangement uses TRBV7-3 and TRBJ2-2; no clear D. CDR3 length: 14 amino acids. The V end lost 5 bases, the J end lost 4 bases, and 11 bases lay between the germline ends. CDR1 is SGHTA, CDR2 FQGTGA, per germline. This CDR3 reads CASSIDLGTGELFF. In DNA form, the CDR3 reads TGTGCCAGCAGCATAGACCTTGGCACCGGGGAGCTGTTTTTT.

The CDR3 loop reads CSVEATAWDRAFF. CDR3 sequence (DNA): TGCAGCGTTGAAGCGACAGCCTGGGACCGAGCTTTCTTT. The V gene is TRBV29-1, the J gene TRBJ1-1, with a tentative D call TRBD1 (5 bases). CDR1 and CDR2 from the germline V gene are SQVTM and ANQGSEA. V dropped 1 base and J dropped 10 bases, with 16 bases sitting between them. The CDR3 runs to 13 residues.

This chain uses TRBV7-9 with TRBJ2-4, with TRBD1 as a possible D gene (5 bases). The CDR3 is made up of 15 amino acids. Germline V lookup: CDR1 SEHNR, CDR2 FQNEAQ (reference sequence). V was shortened by 1 base and J by 8 bases, with 15 bases between the two germline ends. CDR3: CASSLGPAGSDIQYF. CDR3 nucleotides: TGTGCCAGCAGCTTAGGGCCGGCAGGGTCGGACATTCAGTACTTC.

Regarding this clone: The same CDR3 also results from other DNA sequences found in this sample. This chain links TRBV29-1 with TRBJ2-3; 8 bases are shared with TRBD1. Germline values: CDR1 SQVTM, CDR2 ANQGSEA. This CDR3 region has 12 residues. V lost 7 bases, J lost 1 base, and 1 base stayed unmatched. The CDR3 DNA reads as TGCAGCGCGGACAGGGGCACAGATACGCAGTATTTT. This translates into CSADRGTDTQYF.

The V and J genes are TRBV4-1 and TRBJ1-2; 8 bases line up with TRBD1. Germline V gene sequence: CDR1 MGHRA, CDR2 YSYEKL. J lost 8 bases, V lost 2 bases, and 7 bases had no gene match. The CDR3 spans 14 residues. CDR3 nucleotides: TGCGCCAGCAGCCAACTGACAGGGGCTGGGGGCTACACCTTC. Translation gives CASSQLTGAGGYTF.

This sequence joins TRBV27 and TRBJ2-3; D gene ambiguous. CDR1 MNHEY and CDR2 SMNVEV come from the germline V gene (reference sequence). Trimming pared 8 bases from V and 0 bases from J, leaving 18 bases between. The CDR3 spans 16 residues. The CDR3 DNA sequence: TGTGCCAGCTCCCCCGGGTGGGCCTCTAGCACAGATACGCAGTATTTT. As protein: CASSPGWASSTDTQYF.

J is TRBJ2-7 and V is TRBV4-2, with 15 bases lining up with TRBD2. Germline V CDR1 and CDR2: LGHNA, YNFKEQ. Unmatched junction bases numbered 8, after V lost 1 base and J lost 7 bases. The CDR3 contains 17 residues. Here the CDR3 DNA reads TGTGCCAGCAGCCAAGTCCTCACCGGGACTAGCGGGAGGGAGCAGTACTTC. As protein: CASSQVLTGTSGREQYF.

The rearrangement joins TRBV5-4 to TRBJ2-5; 10 bases line up with TRBD1. Trimming removed 4 bases from V and 2 bases from J; junction bases left unmatched: 11. The CDR3 extends over 17 amino acids. Looked up from germline, CDR1 is SGHNT and CDR2 is YYREEE (reference sequence). CDR3 sequence: CASSATARQGAQETQYF. The CDR3 nucleotides are TGTGCCAGCAGCGCTACTGCCAGACAGGGGGCTCAAGAGACCCAGTACTTC.

V usage is TRBV7-8 and J usage is TRBJ1-5, with a tentative D call TRBD1 (6 bases). The CDR3 spans 16 residues. V was pared by 4 bases and J by 6 bases, with 19 bases between. Germline CDR1 SGHVS, CDR2 FQNEAQ. The CDR3 sequence: CASSSRPGAHGQPQHF. As DNA, the CDR3 is TGTGCCAGCAGCTCGCGACCGGGGGCGCATGGTCAGCCCCAGCATTTT.

V gene TRBV2 combines with J gene TRBJ2-5, with D possibly being TRBD2 (5 bases). Germline assignment: CDR1 SNHLY and CDR2 FYNNEI. Trimming shortened V by 5 bases and J by 3 bases, and 7 bases separated the two germline ends. The CDR3 has 12 residues. CDR3 coding DNA: TGTGCCAGCAGTTACGGGAAAGAGACCCAGTACTTC. Translation gives CASSYGKETQYF.

This chain links TRBV30 with TRBJ1-5, with 8 bases identical to TRBD1. J lost 6 bases, V lost 5 bases, and 6 bases had no gene match. Germline V gives CDR1 GTSNPN, CDR2 SVGIG (reference sequence). This CDR3 has 13 amino acids. This CDR3 is CAWAQGGSQPQHF. Here the CDR3 DNA reads TGTGCCTGGGCACAGGGGGGATCTCAGCCCCAGCATTTT.

The chain combines TRBV5-1 with TRBJ2-1, with D possibly matching TRBD1 (6 bases). The V and J ends lost 0 bases and 9 bases respectively, with 16 bases between them. CDR1 is SGHRS and CDR2 is YFSETQ in the germline V gene. This CDR3 region has 15 residues. As DNA, the CDR3 is TGCGCCAGCAGCTTGGGGACGGCAAGAGGGGGTGAGCAGTTCTTC. It encodes CASSLGTARGGEQFF.

V and J are TRBV4-2 and TRBJ2-7; perhaps TRBD2 as D (5 bases). Germline values: CDR1 LGHNA, CDR2 YNFKEQ. This CDR3 contains 14 residues. With 6 bases removed from V and 3 bases from J, the gap between germline ends came to 15 bases. This chain's CDR3 is CASSPPGFRYEQYF. CDR3 bases: TGTGCCAGCAGTCCACCGGGGTTTCGCTACGAGCAGTACTTC.

The chain carries TRBV18 and TRBJ1-3, with 7 bases lining up with TRBD1. The CDR3 length is 18 residues. With 1 base clipped from V and 0 bases from J, the junction kept 9 bases outside the gene matches. Looked up from germline, CDR1 is KGHSH and CDR2 is LQKENI. CDR3 amino acids: CASSPLAATGFSGNTIYF. The CDR3 DNA is TGTGCCAGCTCACCACTTGCGGCGACAGGGTTCTCTGGAAACACCATATATTTT.

This clone was observed a handful of times. J is TRBJ1-2 and V is TRBV6-1; D is unclear. Germline V gene sequence: CDR1 MNHNS, CDR2 SASEGT. This CDR3 region has 13 residues. The germline V and J ends were trimmed by 5 bases and 2 bases, with 9 bases remaining between them. The CDR3 DNA is TGTGCCAGCAGTCCTAGGGTCAACTATGGCTACACCTTC. This encodes CASSPRVNYGYTF.

This rearrangement joins TRBV7-9 to TRBJ1-2; no definite D call. Germline CDR1 is SEHNR and CDR2 is FQNEAQ (reference sequence). The CDR3 length is 12 residues. V was clipped by 2 bases and J by 6 bases, with 7 bases between them. For the CDR3, the DNA is TGTGCCAGCAGCTTACAGAGGGATGGCTACACCTTC. It encodes CASSLQRDGYTF.

The chain is built from TRBV4-1 and TRBJ1-3; unclear D gene. The length of the CDR3 is 15 residues. Germline values: CDR1 MGHRA, CDR2 YSYEKL. V lost 4 bases, J lost 2 bases, and 12 bases lay in between. CDR3 DNA sequence: TGCGCCAGCAGCCTAAACGGGAACCCTGGAAACACCATATATTTT. This translates into CASSLNGNPGNTIYF.

J is TRBJ2-3 and V is TRBV7-2, with TRBD2 identical over 7 bases. Trimming at V came to 8 bases and at J to 8 bases, leaving 7 bases not matched to a gene. The CDR3 totals 12 residues. Germline values: CDR1 SGHTA, CDR2 FQGNSA. The CDR3 reads CASSPWEGTQYF. As DNA, the CDR3 is TGTGCCAGCTCCCCCTGGGAGGGTACGCAGTATTTT.

This clone was picked up a small number of times. The rearrangement joins TRBV19 to TRBJ2-2, with 10 bases aligning to TRBD1. The V and J ends lost 5 bases and 6 bases, in that order; junction bases with no gene match: 6. This CDR3 is built from 15 residues. Germline assignment: CDR1 LNHDA and CDR2 SQIVND (reference sequence). CDR3: CASSPWDRGPGELFF. The CDR3, as DNA: TGTGCCAGTAGTCCATGGGACAGGGGTCCCGGGGAGCTGTTTTTT. Supplemented by reference TRBV19 and TRBJ2-2, the full variable domain reads DGGITQSPKYLFRKEGQNVTLSCEQNLNHDAMYWYRQDPGQGLRLIYYSQIVNDFQKGDIAEGYSVSREKKESFPLTVTSAQKNPTAFYLCASSPWDRGPGELFFGEGSRLTVL.

The chain combines TRBV28 with TRBJ2-1; 7 bases map to TRBD2. This CDR3 is 16 amino acids long. J gave up 3 bases and V 7 bases, and 12 bases lay outside the gene matches. The germline V gene has CDR1 MDHEN and CDR2 SYDVKM. The CDR3 here is CASTSQASGNYNEQFF. The CDR3 coding sequence is TGTGCCAGCACCTCACAAGCTAGCGGAAACTACAATGAGCAGTTCTTC. Full variable domain (outside the CDR3, taken from reference TRBV28 and TRBJ2-1): DVKVTQSSRYLVKRTGEKVFLECVQDMDHENMFWYRQDPGLGLRLIYFSYDVKMKEKGDIPEGYSVSREKKERFSLILESASTNQTSMYLCASTSQASGNYNEQFFGPGTRLTVL.